This TCR beta chain was found in a study of T-cell reconstitution after alpha-beta-depleted transplantation in children. The germline CDR1 and CDR2 sequences are DFQATT and SNEGSKA (reference sequence). This CDR3 is 15 amino acids long. With 0 bases clipped from V and 9 bases from J, the junction kept 11 bases outside the gene matches. Preparation of the TCRbeta library involved a method that used unique molecular identifiers. MiXCR, run by TCRdb on the PCR reads, gives a single entry per CDR3 protein. The table lists about 610,000 distinct CDR3 sequences, approximately 10% of them singletons, with roughly 4% in the top ten. Concerning this clonotype: The conserved phenylalanine or tryptophan is not found at the CDR3 terminus, so this likely reflects a read error.

Sequenced material: PBMCs from the stem cell graft donor, taken from the stem cell graft. The sequence was obtained from a human donor who donated a stem cell graft to a child with acute myeloid leukemia. The rearrangement joins TRBV20-1 to TRBJ2-1, with 7 bases lining up with TRBD2. Here the CDR3 DNA reads TGCAGTGCTAGAGATCGCCAGGGAGGGAGGGGTGAGCAGTTCTAC. This gives the protein CSARDRQGGRGEQFY.